This TCR beta chain is from a study of early T cells in non-severe SARS-CoV-2 infection. On the study more broadly: Sequencing input comprised bulk RNA from unsorted whole blood; chain pairing was not available.

This CDR3 is 11 amino acids long. V was clipped by 5 bases and J by 5 bases, with 7 bases between them. Ten or more counts support this clonotype. TCRdb re-derived calls from the 5' RACE reads in MiXCR, one entry per CDR3 protein. The data contain 75,000 or so distinct CDR3 sequences, 11% to 15% of them seen just once; the ten biggest clones take up 9.5% to 13%. This clonotype originated in an adult who was a healthcare worker with PCR-confirmed SARS-CoV-2 infection or an uninfected control (not recorded which). The chain carries TRBV12-3 or TRBV12-4 and TRBJ2-7; no definite D call. The sequenced sample was whole blood. CDR3 nucleotides: TGTGCCAGCAGTAGAACACACGAGCAGTACTTC. Translation gives CASSRTHEQYF.